The 8 T cell receptor beta chains listed next were all sequenced from one sample in a study of shared clonotypes between healthy human individuals. This table comes from immunoSEQ multiplex PCR, and its TCRdb copy is limited to in-frame clones, with some not included. The sample comprises about 1.1 million clones, 70% to 80% of which are singletons, and 0.89% rests with the top ten. Sequenced material: memory CD4+ T cells from PBMCs. The subset was: CD45RA-negative fraction. Every receptor here comes from a young man in good health. Some clones in this sample may be carry-over from other donors' samples.

This rearrangement joins TRBV18 to TRBJ2-3; D is possibly TRBD2 (5 bases). The CDR3 consists of 17 residues. Trimming stripped 1 base from V and 4 bases from J, with 18 bases between. Germline V gives CDR1 KGHSH, CDR2 LQKENI. The CDR3 coding sequence is TGTGCCAGCTCACCACTCACCGGGCTAGGGAGCGCAGATACGCAGTATTTT. Translation: CASSPLTGLGSADTQYF.

With regard to this clone: Other DNA sequences in this specimen translate into the identical CDR3. CDR3 amino acids: CASSPGQGYQPQHF. The CDR3 DNA follows: TGTGCCAGCTCACCGGGACAGGGGTATCAGCCCCAGCATTTT. The chain is built from TRBV18 and TRBJ1-5; 10 bases line up with TRBD1. There are 14 residues in the CDR3. V shed 3 bases and J 5 bases; nucleotides not matched to a gene: 1. Germline V CDR1 and CDR2: KGHSH, LQKENI.

This clone was detected only a few times. V gene TRBV2 combines with J gene TRBJ2-7, with TRBD1 matching 9 bases. Trimming removed 8 bases from V and 4 bases from J; junction bases left unmatched: 9. The CDR3 has 14 residues. Germline lookup yields CDR1 SNHLY and CDR2 FYNNEI. DNA for the CDR3: TGTGCCAGCGTCGAAGGACAGGGGATTTACGAGCAGTACTTC. Translation: CASVEGQGIYEQYF.

Notes on this clone: This sample includes further DNA sequences coding for the same CDR3. This rearrangement joins TRBV6-5 to TRBJ1-1; possible D gene TRBD1, 5 bases. V was pared by 0 bases and J by 5 bases, with 10 bases between. The CDR3 spans 14 residues. In germline, CDR1 is MNHEY, CDR2 SVGAGI. CDR3 amino acids: CASSYSRGETEAFF. The CDR3 nucleotides read TGTGCCAGCAGTTACTCGAGGGGAGAAACTGAAGCTTTCTTT.

The rearrangement joins TRBV28 to TRBJ2-2; D is unresolved. Trimming left V 5 bases short and J 5 bases short, with 6 bases between. Germline loops: CDR1 MDHEN, CDR2 SYDVKM. The CDR3 length is 12 residues. The CDR3 nucleotides read TGTGCCAGCAGTACACCGACCGGGGAGCTGTTTTTT. Encoded protein: CASSTPTGELFF. The full variable domain, with the rest looked up from reference TRBV28 and TRBJ2-2, is DVKVTQSSRYLVKRTGEKVFLECVQDMDHENMFWYRQDPGLGLRLIYFSYDVKMKEKGDIPEGYSVSREKKERFSLILESASTNQTSMYLCASSTPTGELFFGEGSRLTVL.

As DNA, the CDR3 is TGTGCCAGCAGCTTCGGTGGGGGGAGCACAGATACGCAGTATTTT. This sequence encodes CASSFGGGSTDTQYF. The chain employs TRBV5-6 and TRBJ2-3, with a tentative D call TRBD2 (6 bases). The V gene's germline CDR1 is SGHDT and CDR2 YYEEEE. This CDR3 spans 15 amino acids. V shed 2 bases and J shed 0 bases, with 10 bases lying between them.

For this clone: Other DNA variants within this sample encode the same CDR3. V gene TRBV29-1 combines with J gene TRBJ1-2, with TRBD1 matching over 7 bases. The CDR3 contains 11 residues. V was pared by 3 bases and J by 5 bases, with 0 bases of the junction left unmatched. Looked up from germline, CDR1 is SQVTM and CDR2 is ANQGSEA. CDR3 nucleotides: TGCAGCGTTGACAGGGGGTATGGCTACACCTTC. As protein: CSVDRGYGYTF.

In regard to this clone: Possible read error: a much larger clone is one base away. The identical CDR3 is also encoded by other nucleotide sequences in the sample. The chain joins TRBV6-5 to TRBJ1-2; a possible D gene is TRBD1 (5 bases). CDR1 is MNHEY, CDR2 SVGAGI, per germline. V was pared by 2 bases and J by 3 bases, with 7 bases between. This CDR3 spans 13 amino acids. The CDR3 bases are TGTGCCAGCAGTTACGCGGGGGACTATGGCTACACCTTC. It encodes CASSYAGDYGYTF.